Following are 4 T cell receptor beta chains from one sample sequenced in a study of T-cell reconstitution after alpha-beta-depleted transplantation in children. Unique molecular identifiers featured in how the TCRbeta library was prepared. MiXCR, run by TCRdb on the PCR reads, gives a single entry per CDR3 protein. The data show about a million distinct CDR3 sequences, 25% to 30% seen once. Sample: PBMCs, mostly from graft donor cells, taken 360 days after TCRalphabeta/CD19-depleted stem cell transplant. The receptor set was obtained from a boy less than two years old who had a stem cell transplant for SCID, so the T cells may come from the graft donor.

A few counts support this clonotype. The chain is built from TRBV5-1 and TRBJ2-7; TRBD2 matches at 7 bases. This CDR3 region has 14 residues. Germline loops: CDR1 SGHRS, CDR2 YFSETQ. The trim removed 0 bases at V and 6 bases at J, leaving 6 bases unmatched. CDR3 loop: CASSLGLREGEQYF. The CDR3 DNA sequence: TGCGCCAGCAGCTTGGGTCTGAGGGAGGGCGAGCAGTACTTC.

The chain carries TRBV12-3 or TRBV12-4 and TRBJ2-3; no definite D call. Trimming took 2 bases from V and 0 from J, leaving 12 bases between them. The CDR3 is 16 amino acids. The CDR3 nucleotides are TGTGCCAGCAGTTTACCCTTTCGCACTAGCACAGATACGCAGTATTTT. Translation gives CASSLPFRTSTDTQYF.

This clonotype was counted only a few times. This sequence joins TRBV12-3 or TRBV12-4 and TRBJ2-7; 15 bases line up with TRBD2. J was trimmed by 5 bases and V by 6 bases; bases with no gene match: 5. The CDR3 is 15 residues long. The CDR3 coding sequence is TGTGCCAGCAGCCCCGGGACTAGCGGGGGGAACGAGCAGTACTTC. It specifies CASSPGTSGGNEQYF.

The chain is built from TRBV15 and TRBJ1-2; D is ambiguous. Deletions cut 2 bases from V and 5 bases from J, with 18 bases between. This CDR3 comprises 16 residues. Germline V gene sequence: CDR1 LNHNV, CDR2 YYDKDF (reference sequence). In DNA form, the CDR3 reads TGTGCCACCAGCAGACCAGAGGGCCAGGCCCCTTATGGCTACACCTTC. Its translation is CATSRPEGQAPYGYTF.